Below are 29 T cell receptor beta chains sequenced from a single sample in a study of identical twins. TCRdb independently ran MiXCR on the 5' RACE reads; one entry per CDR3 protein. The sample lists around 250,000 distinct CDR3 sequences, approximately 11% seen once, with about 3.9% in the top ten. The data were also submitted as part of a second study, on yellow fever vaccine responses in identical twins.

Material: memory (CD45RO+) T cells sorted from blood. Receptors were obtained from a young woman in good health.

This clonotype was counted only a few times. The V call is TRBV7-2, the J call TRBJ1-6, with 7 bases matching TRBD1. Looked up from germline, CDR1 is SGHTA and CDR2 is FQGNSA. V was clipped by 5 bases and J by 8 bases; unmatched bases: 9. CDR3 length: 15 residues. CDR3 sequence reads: CASSLDDRADSPLHF. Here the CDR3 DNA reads TGTGCCAGCAGCCTAGATGACAGGGCAGATTCACCCCTCCACTTT.

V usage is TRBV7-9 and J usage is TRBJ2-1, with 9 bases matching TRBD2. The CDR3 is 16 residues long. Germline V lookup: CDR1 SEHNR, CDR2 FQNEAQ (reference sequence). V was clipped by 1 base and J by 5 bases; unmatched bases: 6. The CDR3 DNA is TGTGCCAGCAGCTTAGGCGGGACTAGCAGAGACAATGAGCAGTTCTTC. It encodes CASSLGGTSRDNEQFF. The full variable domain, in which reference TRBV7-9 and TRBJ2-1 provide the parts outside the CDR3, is DTGVSQNPRHKITKRGQNVTFRCDPISEHNRLYWYRQTLGQGPEFLTYFQNEAQLEKSRLLSDRFSAERPKGSFSTLEIQRTEQGDSAMYLCASSLGGTSRDNEQFFGPGTRLTVL.

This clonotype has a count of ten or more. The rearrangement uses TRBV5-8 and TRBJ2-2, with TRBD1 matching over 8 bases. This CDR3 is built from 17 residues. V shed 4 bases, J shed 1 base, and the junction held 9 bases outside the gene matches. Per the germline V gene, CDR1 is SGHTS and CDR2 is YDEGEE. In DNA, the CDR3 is TGTGCCAGCAGCCACCCCCTGACAGGGGTGAACACCGGGGAGCTGTTTTTT. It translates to CASSHPLTGVNTGELFF.

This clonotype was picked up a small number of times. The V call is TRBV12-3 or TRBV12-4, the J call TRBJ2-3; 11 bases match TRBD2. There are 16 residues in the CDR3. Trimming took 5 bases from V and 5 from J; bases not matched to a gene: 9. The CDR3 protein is CASSPLAGGIRDTQYF. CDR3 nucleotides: TGTGCCAGCAGTCCTCTAGCGGGGGGTATTAGAGATACGCAGTATTTT.

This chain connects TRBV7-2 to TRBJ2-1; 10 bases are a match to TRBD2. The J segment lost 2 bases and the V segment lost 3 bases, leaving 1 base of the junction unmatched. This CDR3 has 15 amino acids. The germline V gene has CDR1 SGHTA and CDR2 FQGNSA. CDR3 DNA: TGTGCCAGCAGCTTCACTAGCGGGACCTACAATGAGCAGTTCTTC. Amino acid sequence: CASSFTSGTYNEQFF.

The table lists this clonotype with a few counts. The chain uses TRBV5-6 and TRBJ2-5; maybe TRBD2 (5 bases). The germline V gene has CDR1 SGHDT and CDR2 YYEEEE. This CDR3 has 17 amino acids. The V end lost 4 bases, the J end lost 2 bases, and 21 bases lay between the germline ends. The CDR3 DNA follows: TGTGCCAGCAGCAACCCGCGGACGTGGCGGGTTCAAGAGACCCAGTACTTC. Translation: CASSNPRTWRVQETQYF. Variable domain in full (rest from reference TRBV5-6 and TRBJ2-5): DAGVTQSPTHLIKTRGQQVTLRCSPKSGHDTVSWYQQALGQGPQFIFQYYEEEERQRGNFPDRFSGHQFPNYSSELNVNALLLGDSALYLCASSNPRTWRVQETQYFGPGTRLLVL.

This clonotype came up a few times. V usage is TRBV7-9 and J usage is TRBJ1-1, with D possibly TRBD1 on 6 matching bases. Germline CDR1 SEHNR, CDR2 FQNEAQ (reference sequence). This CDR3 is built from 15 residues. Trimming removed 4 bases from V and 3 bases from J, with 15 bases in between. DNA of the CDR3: TGTGCCAGCAGCTCTACCCTATACAGGGACACTGAAGCTTTCTTT. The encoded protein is CASSSTLYRDTEAFF.

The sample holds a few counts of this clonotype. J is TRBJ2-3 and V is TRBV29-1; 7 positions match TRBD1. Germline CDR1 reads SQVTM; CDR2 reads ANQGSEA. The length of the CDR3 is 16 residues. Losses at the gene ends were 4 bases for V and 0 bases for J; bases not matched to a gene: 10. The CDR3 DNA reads TGCAGCGTTGGGGGATCGACAGGGATAAGCACAGATACGCAGTATTTT. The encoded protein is CSVGGSTGISTDTQYF.

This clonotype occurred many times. This CDR3 is CASSQELAGNHEQYF. The CDR3 nucleotides read TGTGCCAGCAGCCAAGAATTAGCGGGTAACCACGAGCAGTACTTC. The chain couples TRBV4-2 to TRBJ2-7; TRBD2 matches 7 bases. Germline trimming cut 0 bases from V and 5 bases from J; bases unmatched to any gene: 7. Germline V gives CDR1 LGHNA, CDR2 YNFKEQ. The CDR3 loop spans 15 amino acids.

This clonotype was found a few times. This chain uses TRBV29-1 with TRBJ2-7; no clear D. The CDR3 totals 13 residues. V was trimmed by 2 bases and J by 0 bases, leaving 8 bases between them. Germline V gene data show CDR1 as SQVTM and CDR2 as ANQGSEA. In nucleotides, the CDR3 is TGCAGCGTTGAACGGCAAAGCTCCTACGAGCAGTACTTC. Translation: CSVERQSSYEQYF.

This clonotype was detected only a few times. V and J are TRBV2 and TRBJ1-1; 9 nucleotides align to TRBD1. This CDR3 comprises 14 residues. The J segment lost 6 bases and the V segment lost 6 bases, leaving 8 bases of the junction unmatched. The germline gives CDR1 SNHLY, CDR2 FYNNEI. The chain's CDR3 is CASSSGTGWAEAFF. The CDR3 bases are TGTGCCAGCAGCAGTGGGACAGGGTGGGCTGAAGCTTTCTTT.

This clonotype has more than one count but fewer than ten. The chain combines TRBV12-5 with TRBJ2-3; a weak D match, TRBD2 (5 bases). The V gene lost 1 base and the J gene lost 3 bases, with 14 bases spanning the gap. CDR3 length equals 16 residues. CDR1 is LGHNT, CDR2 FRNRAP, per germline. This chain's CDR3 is CASGLGAHEGTDTQYF. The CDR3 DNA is TGTGCTAGTGGTTTGGGAGCCCATGAGGGTACAGATACGCAGTATTTT. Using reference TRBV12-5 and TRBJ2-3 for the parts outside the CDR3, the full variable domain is DARVTQTPRHKVTEMGQEVTMRCQPILGHNTVFWYRQTMMQGLELLAYFRNRAPLDDSGMPKDRFSAEMPDATLATLKIQPSEPRDSAVYFCASGLGAHEGTDTQYFGPGTRLTVL.

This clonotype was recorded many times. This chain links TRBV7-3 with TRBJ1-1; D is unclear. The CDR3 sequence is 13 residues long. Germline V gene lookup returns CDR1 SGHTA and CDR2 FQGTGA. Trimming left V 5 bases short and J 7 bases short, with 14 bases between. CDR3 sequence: CASSPRVGNEAFF. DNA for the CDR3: TGTGCCAGCAGCCCTCGGGTGGGGAATGAAGCTTTCTTT.

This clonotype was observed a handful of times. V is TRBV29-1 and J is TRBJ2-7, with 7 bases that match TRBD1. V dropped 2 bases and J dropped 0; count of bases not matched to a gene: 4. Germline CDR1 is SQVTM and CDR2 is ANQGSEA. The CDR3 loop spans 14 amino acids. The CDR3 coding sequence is TGCAGCGTTGAATTGCCAGGGGGCTCCTACGAGCAGTACTTC. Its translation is CSVELPGGSYEQYF.

In DNA, the CDR3 is TGTGCCAGTAGTATTCGGCAGACCTACAATGAGCAGTTCTTC. This translates into CASSIRQTYNEQFF. This sequence joins TRBV19 and TRBJ2-1; D is uncertain. Germline values: CDR1 LNHDA, CDR2 SQIVND (reference sequence). This CDR3 comprises 14 residues. V was shortened by 3 bases and J by 2 bases, with 8 bases between the two germline ends. Looking up the rest from reference TRBV19 and TRBJ2-1 gives the full variable domain: DGGITQSPKYLFRKEGQNVTLSCEQNLNHDAMYWYRQDPGQGLRLIYYSQIVNDFQKGDIAEGYSVSREKKESFPLTVTSAQKNPTAFYLCASSIRQTYNEQFFGPGTRLTVL.

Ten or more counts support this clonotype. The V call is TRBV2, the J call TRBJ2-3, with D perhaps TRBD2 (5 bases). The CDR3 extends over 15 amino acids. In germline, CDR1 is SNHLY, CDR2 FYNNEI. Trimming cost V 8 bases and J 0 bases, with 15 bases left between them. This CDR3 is CASVVEDRSTDTQYF. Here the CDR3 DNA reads TGTGCCAGCGTGGTGGAGGACCGAAGCACAGATACGCAGTATTTT. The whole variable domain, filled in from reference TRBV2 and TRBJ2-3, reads EPEVTQTPSHQVTQMGQEVILRCVPISNHLYFYWYRQILGQKVEFLVSFYNNEISEKSEIFDDQFSVERPDGSNFTLKIRSTKLEDSAMYFCASVVEDRSTDTQYFGPGTRLTVL.

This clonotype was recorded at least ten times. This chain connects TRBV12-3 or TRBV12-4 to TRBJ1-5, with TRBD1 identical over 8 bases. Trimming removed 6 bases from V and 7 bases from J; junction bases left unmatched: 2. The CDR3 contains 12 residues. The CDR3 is CASRRQGQPQHF. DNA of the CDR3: TGTGCCAGCAGGCGACAGGGGCAGCCCCAGCATTTT.

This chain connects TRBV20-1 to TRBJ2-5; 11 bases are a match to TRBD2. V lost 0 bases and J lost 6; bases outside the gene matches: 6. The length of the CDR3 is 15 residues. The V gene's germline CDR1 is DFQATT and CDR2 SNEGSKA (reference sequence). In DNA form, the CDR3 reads TGCAGTGCTAGAGATCCTAGCGGGAGGACTCAGACCCAGTACTTC. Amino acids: CSARDPSGRTQTQYF.

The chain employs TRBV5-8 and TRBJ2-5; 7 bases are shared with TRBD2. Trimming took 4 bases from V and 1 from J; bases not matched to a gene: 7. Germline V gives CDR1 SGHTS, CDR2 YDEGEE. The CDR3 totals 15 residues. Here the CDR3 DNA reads TGTGCCAGCAGCCTCCCCGGGACTACCCAAGAGACCCAGTACTTC. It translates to CASSLPGTTQETQYF.

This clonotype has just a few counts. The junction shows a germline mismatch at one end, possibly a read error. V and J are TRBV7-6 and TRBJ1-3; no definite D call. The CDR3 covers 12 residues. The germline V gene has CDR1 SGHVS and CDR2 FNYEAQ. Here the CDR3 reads CASSPNGDTIYF. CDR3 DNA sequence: TGTGCCAGCAGCCCGAATGGAGACACCATATATTTT.

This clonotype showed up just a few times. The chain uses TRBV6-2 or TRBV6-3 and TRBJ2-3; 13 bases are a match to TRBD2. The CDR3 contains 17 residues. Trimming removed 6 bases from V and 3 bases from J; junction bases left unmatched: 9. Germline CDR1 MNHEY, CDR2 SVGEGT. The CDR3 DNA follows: TGTGCCAGCAGCCTCGGACTAGCGGGAGTAGGTACAGATACGCAGTATTTT. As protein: CASSLGLAGVGTDTQYF.

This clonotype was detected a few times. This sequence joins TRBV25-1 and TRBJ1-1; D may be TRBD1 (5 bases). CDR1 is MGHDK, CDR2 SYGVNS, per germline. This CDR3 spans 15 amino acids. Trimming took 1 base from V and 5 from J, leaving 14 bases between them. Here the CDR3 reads CASSEFLGVGTEAFF. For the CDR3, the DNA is TGTGCCAGCAGTGAATTCTTGGGGGTTGGAACTGAAGCTTTCTTT.

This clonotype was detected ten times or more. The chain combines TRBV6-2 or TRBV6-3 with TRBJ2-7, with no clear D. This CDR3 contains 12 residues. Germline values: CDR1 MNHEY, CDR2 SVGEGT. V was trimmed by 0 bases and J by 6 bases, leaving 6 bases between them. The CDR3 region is CASSYSTFEQYF. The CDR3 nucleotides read TGTGCCAGCAGTTACTCGACGTTCGAGCAGTACTTC.

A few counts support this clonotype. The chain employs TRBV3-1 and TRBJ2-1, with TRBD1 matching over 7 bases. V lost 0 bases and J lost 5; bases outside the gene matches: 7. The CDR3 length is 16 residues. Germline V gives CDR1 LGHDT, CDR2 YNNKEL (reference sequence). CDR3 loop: CASSQEKRDSHNEQFF. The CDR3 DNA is TGTGCCAGCAGCCAAGAAAAGAGGGACAGCCACAATGAGCAGTTCTTC.

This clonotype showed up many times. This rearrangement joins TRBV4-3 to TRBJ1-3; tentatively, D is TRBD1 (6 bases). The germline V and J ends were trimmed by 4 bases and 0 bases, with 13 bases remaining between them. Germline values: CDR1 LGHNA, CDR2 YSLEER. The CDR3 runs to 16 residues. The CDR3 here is CASSPTLDSSGNTIYF. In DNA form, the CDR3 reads TGCGCCAGCAGCCCTACCTTGGACAGCTCTGGAAACACCATATATTTT.

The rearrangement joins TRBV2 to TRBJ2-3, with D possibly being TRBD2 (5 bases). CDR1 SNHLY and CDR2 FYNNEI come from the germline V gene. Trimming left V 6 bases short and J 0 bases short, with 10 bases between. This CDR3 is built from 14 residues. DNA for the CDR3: TGTGCCAGCAGGGGCGGGTCTAGCACAGATACGCAGTATTTT. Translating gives CASRGGSSTDTQYF.

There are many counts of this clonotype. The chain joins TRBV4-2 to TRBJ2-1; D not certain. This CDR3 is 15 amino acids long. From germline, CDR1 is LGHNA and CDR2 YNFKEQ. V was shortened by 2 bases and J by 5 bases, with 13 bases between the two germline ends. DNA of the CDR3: TGTGCCAGCAGCCAACGCCGTTTGGTCGACAATGAGCAGTTCTTC. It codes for CASSQRRLVDNEQFF.

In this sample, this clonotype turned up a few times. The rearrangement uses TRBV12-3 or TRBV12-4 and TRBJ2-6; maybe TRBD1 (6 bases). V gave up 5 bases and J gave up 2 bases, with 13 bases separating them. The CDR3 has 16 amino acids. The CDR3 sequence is CASSLTGFPGANVLTF. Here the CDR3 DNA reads TGTGCCAGCAGTCTAACAGGGTTCCCTGGGGCCAACGTCCTGACTTTC.

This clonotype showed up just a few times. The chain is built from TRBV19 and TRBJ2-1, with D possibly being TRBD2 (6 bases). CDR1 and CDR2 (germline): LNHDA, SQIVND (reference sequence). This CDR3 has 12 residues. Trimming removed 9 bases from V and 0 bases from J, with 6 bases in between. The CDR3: CASGSSYNEQFF. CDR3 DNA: TGTGCCAGCGGGAGCTCCTACAATGAGCAGTTCTTC.